The clone carrying this TCR beta chain has a handful of counts. The CDR3 runs 17 residues. V shed 1 base and J shed 9 bases, with 23 bases lying between them. CDR1 and CDR2 from the germline V gene are MNHNS and SASEGT. The record originates from a study of T cells in Graves' hyperthyroidism and ophthalmopathy. Researchers barred patients who had uncontrolled infection, other autoimmune disease, pregnancy or lactation. Each diagnosis was grounded in clinical symptoms, serum thyroxine and TRAb, thyroid ultrasound, and orbital computed tomography. RNA transcripts yielded amplified TCR beta CDR3 regions. TCR CDR3 underwent first-round RT-PCR with the HTBI primer set. TCRdb redid the calling of the multiplex PCR reads with MiXCR, one entry per CDR3 protein. Among about 250,000 distinct CDR3 sequences listed, over 20% were seen once.

The sequenced material came from blood. The chain has TRBV6-1 and TRBJ2-3, with D perhaps matching TRBD2 (6 bases). The source is a man aged 30-40 years with Graves' ophthalmopathy. CDR3: CASSEERRLGGSRTQYF. CDR3 nucleotide sequence: TGTGCCAGCAGTGAAGAACGTAGACTAGGTGGCTCGCGGACGCAGTATTTT.